This T cell receptor beta chain comes out of a study of CD8 T cells in ankylosing spondylitis. Study-wide results and limits: Reports of some motif variants in reactive arthritis synovial fluid and blood predate this one. Several highly homologous variants formed a TCR beta motif that appeared characteristic of ankylosing spondylitis blood.

The CDR3 has 17 amino acids. The germline V gene has CDR1 LGHNA and CDR2 YSLEER. With V trimmed by 0 bases and J by 6 bases, 5 bases remained unmatched. Construction of TCR beta libraries was performed using quantitative 5'-RACE with molecular barcodes. TCRdb reprocessed the 5' RACE reads via MiXCR and lists one record per CDR3 protein. The sample yields under 300,000 distinct CDR3 sequences, 8% to 9.5% seen once. Many counts were recorded for this clonotype. The antigen is unknown. The V call is TRBV4-3, the J call TRBJ1-6; 10 bases agree with TRBD1. Specimen: blood, either unsorted or a sorted T cell fraction (not recorded which). The clonotype comes from a male donor with ankylosing spondylitis or in good health (not recorded which). The CDR3 DNA reads as TGCGCCAGCAGCCAAGAGGGGACAGGGGCCTCTAATTCACCCCTCCACTTT. Translating gives CASSQEGTGASNSPLHF.